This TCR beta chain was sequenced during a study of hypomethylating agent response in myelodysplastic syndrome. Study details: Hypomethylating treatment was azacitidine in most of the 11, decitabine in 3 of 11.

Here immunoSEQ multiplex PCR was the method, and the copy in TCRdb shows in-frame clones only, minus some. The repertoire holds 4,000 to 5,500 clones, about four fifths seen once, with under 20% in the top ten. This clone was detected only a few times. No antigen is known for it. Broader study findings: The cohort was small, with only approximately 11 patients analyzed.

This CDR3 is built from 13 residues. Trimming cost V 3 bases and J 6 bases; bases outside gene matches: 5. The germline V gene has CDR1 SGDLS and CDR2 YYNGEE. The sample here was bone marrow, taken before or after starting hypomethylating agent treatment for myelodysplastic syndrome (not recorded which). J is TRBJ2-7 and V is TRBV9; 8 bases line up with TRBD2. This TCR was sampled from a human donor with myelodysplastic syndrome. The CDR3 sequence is CASSEGLGREQYF. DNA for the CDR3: TGTGCCAGCAGCGAGGGACTAGGGCGCGAGCAGTACTTC.